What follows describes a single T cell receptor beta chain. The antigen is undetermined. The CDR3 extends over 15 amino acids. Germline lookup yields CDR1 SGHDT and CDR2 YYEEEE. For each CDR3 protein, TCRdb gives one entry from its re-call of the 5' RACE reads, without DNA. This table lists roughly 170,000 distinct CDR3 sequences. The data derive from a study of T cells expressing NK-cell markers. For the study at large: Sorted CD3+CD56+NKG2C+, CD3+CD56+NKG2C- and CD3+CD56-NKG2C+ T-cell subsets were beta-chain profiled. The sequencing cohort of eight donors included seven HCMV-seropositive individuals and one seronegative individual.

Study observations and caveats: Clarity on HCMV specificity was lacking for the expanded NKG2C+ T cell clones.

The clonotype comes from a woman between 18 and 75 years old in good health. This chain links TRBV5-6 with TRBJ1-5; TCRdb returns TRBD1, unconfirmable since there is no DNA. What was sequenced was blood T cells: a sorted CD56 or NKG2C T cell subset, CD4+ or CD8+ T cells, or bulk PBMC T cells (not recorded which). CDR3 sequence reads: CASSSRTGNNQPQHF.